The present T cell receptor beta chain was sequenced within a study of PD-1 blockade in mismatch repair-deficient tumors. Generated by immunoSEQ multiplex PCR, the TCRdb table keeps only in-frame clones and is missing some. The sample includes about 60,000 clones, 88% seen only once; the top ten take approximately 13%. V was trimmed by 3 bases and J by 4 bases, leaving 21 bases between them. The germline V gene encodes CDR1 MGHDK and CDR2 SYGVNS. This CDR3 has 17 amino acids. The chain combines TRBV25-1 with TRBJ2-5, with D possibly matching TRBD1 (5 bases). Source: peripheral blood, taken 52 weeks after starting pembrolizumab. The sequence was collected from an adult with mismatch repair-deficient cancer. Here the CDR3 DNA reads TGTGCCAGCAGTGAGGTTGACAGTGGGCTGGTAGGAGAGACCCAGTACTTC. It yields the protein CASSEVDSGLVGETQYF.